The clone carrying this TCR beta chain occurred many times. Its matching antigen is unknown. The data were taken from a study of regulatory T cells in long-lasting Graves disease. For TCR beta, libraries came from iRepertoire HTBI primers and Arm-PCR of CDR3 regions. TCRdb ran MiXCR on the multiplex PCR reads and lists one entry per CDR3 protein. Of about 620,000 distinct CDR3 sequences listed, approximately 15% are singletons. The CDR3 length is 13 residues. V was clipped by 9 bases and J by 4 bases; unmatched bases: 6. Per germline, CDR1 SGHAT and CDR2 FQDESV (reference sequence). Whole-study findings and limits: Tissue studied was limited to peripheral blood, excluding thyroid tissue.

The sample's time point: newly diagnosed GD, antithyroid drugs for less than 3 months. RNA from PBMCs was the source of the TCR library. Collection of peripheral blood (roughly 9.8 milliliters) was done using EDTA tubes. This sample also belongs to another study, concerning T cells in Graves' hyperthyroidism and ophthalmopathy.

V is TRBV11-1 and J is TRBJ2-5; 9 nucleotides align to TRBD2. This sequence originates from a woman aged 30 to 39 with Graves disease. Source: peripheral blood mononuclear cells (PBMCs), taken at new diagnosis, from a patient treated with antithyroid drugs. This CDR3 is CASSGRFAETQYF. Written as DNA, the CDR3 is TGTGCCAGTAGCGGGAGATTTGCAGAGACCCAGTACTTC.